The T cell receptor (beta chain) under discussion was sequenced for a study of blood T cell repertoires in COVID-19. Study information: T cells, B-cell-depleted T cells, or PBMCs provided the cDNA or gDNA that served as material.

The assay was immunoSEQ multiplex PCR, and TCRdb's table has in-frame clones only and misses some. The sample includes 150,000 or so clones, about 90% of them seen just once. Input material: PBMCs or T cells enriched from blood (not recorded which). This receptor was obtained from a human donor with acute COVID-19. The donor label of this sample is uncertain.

The CDR3 protein is CASSTLSGVNYGYTF. The CDR3 region has the DNA TGTGCCAGCAGCACCCTTTCAGGCGTAAACTATGGCTACACCTTC. The chain carries TRBV7-2 and TRBJ1-2, with D uncertain. The germline gives CDR1 SGHTA, CDR2 FQGNSA. The CDR3 runs 15 residues. Between the trimmed V and J ends, which lost 5 bases and 2 bases, there was a span of 15 bases.